The source of this T cell receptor (beta chain) is a study of blood T cell repertoires in COVID-19. Turning to the study itself: Researchers got acute and convalescent COVID-19 samples from the United States, Italy and Spain. The cDNA or gDNA used as material had been derived from T cells, B-cell-depleted T cells, or PBMCs.

Original processing methods: Quantification of nucleated cells was approximated via reference gene primer amplification. Repertoires were generated with immunoSEQ multiplex PCR, while TCRdb's copy carries only in-frame clones and drops some. D and trimming were read from the DNA, whereas the V and J calls and clone size are those reported in that table. The repertoire has roughly 140,000 clones, around 80% of them found once; the top ten carry approximately 9.7%. Input material: peripheral blood. This receptor was identified in a woman in her forties or fifties with acute or convalescent COVID-19.

CDR3 protein: CASIVAIGTNTEAFF. CDR3 coding DNA: TGTGCCAGCATCGTAGCCATAGGAACTAACACTGAAGCTTTCTTT. V is TRBV6-5 and J is TRBJ1-1; D is unresolved. V gave up 7 bases and J gave up 2 bases, with 17 bases separating them. The CDR3 is 15 residues long. Per germline, CDR1 MNHEY and CDR2 SVGAGI.